The 22 T cell receptor beta chains below were found in one sample sequenced in a study of blood T cells in healthy people across ages. Primers used in a second PCR of roughly 7 to 12 cycles were a sample-barcoded 5' primer and a J-beta primer mix. Via MiXCR, TCRdb re-called the 5' RACE reads, giving one row per CDR3 protein. Here the sample spans roughly 1.5 million distinct CDR3 sequences, 40% to 45% being singletons. The sample was blood. Receptor source: a woman aged 18-29 years in good health.

This clonotype showed up just once. The chain has TRBV4-3 and TRBJ2-1; D uncertain. Germline values: CDR1 LGHNA, CDR2 YSLEER. The CDR3 runs to 15 residues. The V gene lost 1 base and the J gene lost 6 bases, with 13 bases spanning the gap. The CDR3 here is CASSQALRGCNEQFF. The CDR3 bases are TGCGCCAGCAGCCAAGCGTTACGTGGCTGCAATGAGCAGTTCTTC.

This rearrangement joins TRBV7-9 to TRBJ1-5; maybe TRBD1 (6 bases). This CDR3 is built from 14 residues. Trimming shortened V by 10 bases and J by 1 base, and 14 bases separated the two germline ends. The germline V gene encodes CDR1 SEHNR and CDR2 FQNEAQ (reference sequence). In DNA, the CDR3 is TGTGCCAACAGGGAGGGAAACAGCAATCAGCCCCAGCATTTT. This sequence encodes CANREGNSNQPQHF.

In this sample, this clonotype turned up once. The rearrangement joins TRBV19 to TRBJ2-1; tentative D call: TRBD2 (6 bases). The germline CDR1 and CDR2 sequences are LNHDA and SQIVND (reference sequence). The CDR3 is made up of 13 amino acids. Trimming cost V 3 bases and J 5 bases, with 8 bases left between them. CDR3 amino acids: CASSIGGNNEQFF. CDR3 DNA sequence: TGTGCCAGTAGTATTGGGGGGAACAATGAGCAGTTCTTC.

V usage is TRBV5-1 and J usage is TRBJ2-7; the D is unclear. This CDR3 is built from 14 residues. Trimming removed 0 bases at V and 3 bases at J, with 10 bases between. Germline loops: CDR1 SGHRS, CDR2 YFSETQ. CDR3 amino acids: CASSLGLLYYEQYF. The DNA for the CDR3 is TGCGCCAGCAGCTTGGGACTGCTTTACTACGAGCAGTACTTC.

The rearrangement joins TRBV5-1 to TRBJ2-5; D may be TRBD2 (6 bases). V lost 3 bases and J lost 11, with 23 bases in between. This CDR3 spans 15 amino acids. Germline lookup yields CDR1 SGHRS and CDR2 YFSETQ. CDR3 coding DNA: TGCGCCAGCAGCTATACTAGCCTATCCAGGGATGAGCAGTACTTC. It translates to CASSYTSLSRDEQYF. Looking up the rest from reference TRBV5-1 and TRBJ2-5 gives the full variable domain: KAGVTQTPRYLIKTRGQQVTLSCSPISGHRSVSWYQQTPGQGLQFLFEYFSETQRNKGNFPGRFSGRQFSNSRSEMNVSTLELGDSALYLCASSYTSLSRDEQYFGPGTRLLVL.

J is TRBJ2-1 and V is TRBV11-2, with TRBD1 as a possible D gene (6 bases). CDR3 size: 15 residues. From germline, CDR1 is SGHAT and CDR2 FQNNGV. The V end lost 2 bases, the J end lost 3 bases, and 11 bases lay between the germline ends. The CDR3 protein is CASSLLVTGYNEQFF. CDR3 DNA sequence: TGTGCCAGCAGCTTATTAGTGACAGGCTACAATGAGCAGTTCTTC.

In the case of this clonotype: A read error is possible here, since a much larger clone lies one base away. The chain couples TRBV5-1 to TRBJ2-1, with D unresolved. In germline, CDR1 is SGHRS, CDR2 YFSETQ. The V end lost 6 bases, the J end lost 4 bases, and 14 bases lay between the germline ends. The CDR3 spans 14 residues. The CDR3 protein is CASNFDGPYNEQFF. The CDR3 region has the DNA TGCGCCAGCAACTTCGACGGGCCATACAATGAGCAGTTCTTC.

V gene TRBV29-1 combines with J gene TRBJ1-5, with 8 bases fitting TRBD1. CDR1 is SQVTM, CDR2 ANQGSEA, per germline. CDR3 length: 14 residues. V was clipped by 6 bases and J by 1 base; unmatched bases: 5. CDR3 residues: CSVETGASNQPQHF. In DNA, the CDR3 is TGCAGCGTAGAGACAGGGGCCAGCAATCAGCCCCAGCATTTT.

On this clonotype: A read error may be the cause here, since a much bigger clone is one base away. The chain links TRBV20-1 to TRBJ2-5; weak D call: TRBD2 (5 bases). The CDR3 is 12 residues long. The V and J ends lost 3 bases and 11 bases respectively, with 16 bases between them. Germline CDR1 DFQATT, CDR2 SNEGSKA (reference sequence). The CDR3 here is CSASGNHNEQYF. Written as DNA, the CDR3 is TGCAGTGCTAGCGGGAACCACAATGAGCAGTACTTC.

The V call is TRBV25-1, the J call TRBJ2-7; 12 bases map to TRBD1. Germline V gene sequence: CDR1 MGHDK, CDR2 SYGVNS. The CDR3 is 14 residues long. Germline trimming cut 3 bases from V and 5 bases from J; bases unmatched to any gene: 2. In DNA form, the CDR3 reads TGTGCCAGCAGTGACCGGGACAGGGGGCACGAGCAGTACTTC. Its translation: CASSDRDRGHEQYF.

The J gene is TRBJ1-2, the V gene TRBV4-1, with D uncertain. CDR1 and CDR2 from the germline V gene are MGHRA and YSYEKL. V was pared by 6 bases and J by 0 bases, with 14 bases between. This CDR3 is built from 15 residues. This CDR3 reads CASRNSRGANYGYTF. Here the CDR3 DNA reads TGCGCCAGCAGAAACTCCCGGGGAGCTAACTATGGCTACACCTTC.

J is TRBJ2-1 and V is TRBV4-1, with unresolved D. V was pared by 1 base and J by 10 bases, with 17 bases between. The CDR3 sequence is 15 residues long. CDR1 is MGHRA and CDR2 is YSYEKL in the germline V gene. CDR3 amino acids: CASSQVGPSRREQFF. The CDR3 nucleotides read TGCGCCAGCAGCCAAGTTGGACCTTCACGGCGGGAGCAGTTCTTC.

The table lists this clonotype with a count of one. The V and J genes are TRBV29-1 and TRBJ2-7; the match to TRBD1 covers 8 bases. The CDR3 has 14 residues. Germline values: CDR1 SQVTM, CDR2 ANQGSEA. With V trimmed by 6 bases and J by 10 bases, 17 bases remained unmatched. The CDR3 sequence is CSVLGDRGTEGQYF. CDR3 coding DNA: TGCAGCGTCCTGGGAGACAGGGGAACCGAGGGCCAGTACTTC.

This clonotype was observed a few times. The genes are TRBV28 and TRBJ2-7; TRBD1 matches at 7 bases. V shed 3 bases, J shed 3 bases, and the junction held 5 bases outside the gene matches. CDR3 length equals 14 residues. Per germline, CDR1 MDHEN and CDR2 SYDVKM. The CDR3 DNA is TGTGCCAGCAGTTTGATGGGACAGATCTACGAGCAGTACTTC. Translation: CASSLMGQIYEQYF.

This clonotype was picked up a small number of times. The chain combines TRBV29-1 with TRBJ2-2, with D uncertain. The CDR3 is 14 residues long. V was cut by 3 bases and J by 1 base, with 9 bases left in between. CDR1 is SQVTM, CDR2 ANQGSEA, per germline. The chain's CDR3 is CSVEARMNTGELFF. CDR3 coding DNA: TGCAGCGTTGAGGCCAGAATGAACACCGGGGAGCTGTTTTTT.

This clonotype was seen at least ten times. The gene calls are TRBV9 and TRBJ1-2; D gene uncertain. The ends were cut back, 2 bases at V and 2 bases at J, with 10 bases in the middle. The CDR3 length is 14 residues. Germline V lookup: CDR1 SGDLS, CDR2 YYNGEE. CDR3 sequence (DNA): TGTGCCAGCAGCGTCCAGGACGGCAACTATGGCTACACCTTC. This translates into CASSVQDGNYGYTF.

This clonotype has just a few counts. The chain employs TRBV7-9 and TRBJ2-4; TRBD1 might be the D (6 bases). This CDR3 is 15 amino acids long. V was clipped by 3 bases and J by 2 bases, with 11 bases between them. The germline CDR1 and CDR2 sequences are SEHNR and FQNEAQ (reference sequence). CDR3 in amino acids: CASSLGAETKNIQYF. Here the CDR3 DNA reads TGTGCCAGCAGCTTGGGGGCTGAGACCAAAAACATTCAGTACTTC.

In nucleotides, the CDR3 is TGCGCCAGCAGCTTGGATTCTCGGCAATTGAACACTGAAGCTTTCTTT. It yields the protein CASSLDSRQLNTEAFF. The genes are TRBV5-1 and TRBJ1-1; no definite D call. Germline CDR1 is SGHRS and CDR2 is YFSETQ. The length of the CDR3 is 16 residues. V shed 0 bases and J shed 0 bases, with 12 bases lying between them.

This clonotype was detected a few times. This chain uses TRBV2 with TRBJ2-1; TRBD1 is a possible D gene (5 bases). Germline V CDR1 and CDR2: SNHLY, FYNNEI. With 4 bases removed from V and 4 bases from J, the gap between germline ends came to 11 bases. This CDR3 is built from 14 residues. The CDR3, as DNA: TGTGCCAGCAGTGGCCTAGGGGTTTACAATGAGCAGTTCTTC. Translation gives CASSGLGVYNEQFF.

The chain has TRBV7-8 and TRBJ1-1; D is unresolved. This CDR3 spans 11 amino acids. Trimming left V 8 bases short and J 7 bases short, with 11 bases between. Per the germline V gene, CDR1 is SGHVS and CDR2 is FQNEAQ. The chain's CDR3 is CASAGRGEAFF. The CDR3 nucleotides read TGTGCCAGCGCCGGTCGGGGTGAAGCTTTCTTT.

The CDR3 spells CAISETDRGSYNEQYF. The CDR3 DNA sequence: TGTGCCATCAGTGAGACAGACAGGGGCTCCTACAATGAGCAGTACTTC. The chain is built from TRBV10-3 and TRBJ2-5; 8 bases align to TRBD1. V lost 2 bases to trimming and J lost 11 bases; unmatched junction nucleotides: 16. Germline V gives CDR1 ENHRY, CDR2 SYGVKD. The CDR3 loop spans 16 amino acids.

The V gene is TRBV25-1, the J gene TRBJ2-1; D not certain. The V end was cut by 3 bases, the J end by 4 bases, with 7 bases between. CDR3 length: 13 residues. Germline loops: CDR1 MGHDK, CDR2 SYGVNS. The CDR3 sequence is CASSDVVYNEQFF. The CDR3 DNA follows: TGTGCCAGCAGTGATGTGGTATACAATGAGCAGTTCTTC.